The sequence of this T cell receptor beta chain was determined in a study of T cells in Graves' hyperthyroidism and ophthalmopathy. Overall study: Sampling of peripheral blood happened at initial diagnosis, prior to any treatment.

Amplification targeted TCR beta CDR3 regions from RNA transcripts. First-round RT-PCR of the TCR CDR3 relied on the HTBI primer set. TCRdb processed the multiplex PCR reads anew with MiXCR; each CDR3 protein has one entry. In the table there are roughly 710,000 distinct CDR3 sequences, about 35% of which are singletons. This CDR3 contains 15 residues. Germline loops: CDR1 SEHNR, CDR2 FQNEAQ (reference sequence). V lost 3 bases to trimming and J lost 7 bases; unmatched junction nucleotides: 10. The J gene is TRBJ2-3, the V gene TRBV7-9, with 7 bases identical to TRBD2. This clonotype was sampled from a woman in her 40s with Graves' hyperthyroidism. Material for sequencing was blood. The CDR3, as DNA: TGTGCCAGCAGCTTTGCGGGAGCCATCGGGAATACGCAGTATTTT. Protein product: CASSFAGAIGNTQYF.